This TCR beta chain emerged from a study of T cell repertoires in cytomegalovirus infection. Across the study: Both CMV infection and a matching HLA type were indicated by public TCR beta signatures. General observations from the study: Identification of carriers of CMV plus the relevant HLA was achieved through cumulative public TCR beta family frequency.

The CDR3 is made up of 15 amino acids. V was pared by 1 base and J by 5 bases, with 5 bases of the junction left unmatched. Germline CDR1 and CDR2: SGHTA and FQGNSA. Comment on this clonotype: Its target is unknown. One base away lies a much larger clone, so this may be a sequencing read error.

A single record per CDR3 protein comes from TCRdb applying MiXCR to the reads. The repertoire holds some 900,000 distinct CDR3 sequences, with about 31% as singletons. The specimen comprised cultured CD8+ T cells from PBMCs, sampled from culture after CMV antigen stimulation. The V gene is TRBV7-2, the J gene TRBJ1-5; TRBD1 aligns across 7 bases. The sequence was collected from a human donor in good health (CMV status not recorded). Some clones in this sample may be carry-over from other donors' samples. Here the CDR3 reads CASSLVRGGDQPQHF. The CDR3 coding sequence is TGTGCCAGCAGCTTAGTCAGGGGGGGCGATCAGCCCCAGCATTTT.